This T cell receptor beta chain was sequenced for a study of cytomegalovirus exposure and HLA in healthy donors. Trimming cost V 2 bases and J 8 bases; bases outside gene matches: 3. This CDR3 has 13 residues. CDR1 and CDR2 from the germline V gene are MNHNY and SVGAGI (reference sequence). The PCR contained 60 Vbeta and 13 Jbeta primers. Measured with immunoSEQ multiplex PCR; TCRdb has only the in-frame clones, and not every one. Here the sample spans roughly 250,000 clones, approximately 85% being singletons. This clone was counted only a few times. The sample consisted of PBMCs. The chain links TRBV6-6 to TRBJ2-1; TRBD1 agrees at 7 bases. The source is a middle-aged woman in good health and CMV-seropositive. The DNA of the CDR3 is TGTGCCAGCAGTTACCACAGGGGTGATGAGCAGTTCTTC. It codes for CASSYHRGDEQFF.